Listed here is a single T cell receptor beta chain. This clonotype was counted at least ten times. What this receptor recognizes is not known. Qualities for individual bases were not recorded, and no much larger clone is one base off. These data originate in a study of T cell repertoires and leukemia-associated antigens (dated by TCRdb to about 2019). Study-level background: Per sample, about 5.1 to 7 million read pairs and roughly 3 to 5.0 million effective reads were obtained, for approximately 16 million effective reads in total. Using in vitro peptide stimulation of healthy T cells, the study sought to determine the antigen recognized by a TCR Vbeta21 clone earlier detected in CML patients.

V and J are trimmed by 6 bases and 6 bases, and the gene matches miss 7 bases of the junction. The CDR3 sequence holds 15 residues, the cysteine and phenylalanine included. The retained sequence is limited to the CDR3, 45 bases, with the frame set at the first base. The germline V gene gives CDR1 as MRHNA and CDR2 as SNTAGT. Total RNA was extracted from the cultured T cells using TRIzol reagent. 5' rapid amplification of cDNA ends (5'RACE) was used to amplify TCRbeta libraries from RNA. Before sequencing, library concentration and integrity were assessed using Qubit, an Agilent instrument, and quantitative PCR. Sequencing of qualified libraries was performed on Illumina HiSeq or MiSeq by a commercial service provider. The published analysis was carried out like this. MiXCR version 1.8.2 was used to identify TCR sequences in each sample. To qualify, a clone needed a CDR3 longer than four amino acids, an in-frame nucleotide length, and no stop codon. An effective read was defined as a read containing the complete CDR3 structure. Validation of expanded clones was performed by RT-PCR with 24 Vbeta primers, GeneScan spectratyping, and Sanger sequencing. TCRdb cleaned the public reads at Q25 with fastp, built clones with MiXCR and kept in-frame beta chains. Records with the same CDR3 protein are collapsed into one entry carrying the most frequent genes and DNA. The V and J calls come from TCRdb's annotation, not from the publication. In all, the sample holds 13,000 to 15,000 distinct CDR3 sequences, and roughly 38% of those were seen once. About 9.3% of the sample goes to the ten largest clones.

CD3+ T cells were first rested overnight at 2.5 million cells/mL in RPMI 1640 without fetal bovine serum. CD3+ T cells were isolated from PBMCs with MACS immunomagnetic beads following the manufacturer's instructions. Results the study describes overall, beyond this receptor: Direct testing of the expanded clones' antigen specificity and function was not done, and further investigation was required. No significant differences among the four groups were observed in the numbers of Vbeta genes (about 60), Jbeta genes (14), VDJ rearrangements, or unique CDR3s.

The TCR was taken from a female donor in good health. The sample taken for sequencing was CD3+ T cells sorted from blood and cultured. The rearranged chain carries TRBV6-4 and TRBJ2-1, with 11 bases in between that match TRBD2. The DNA is TGTGCCAGCAGCAGAACTAGCGGGAGTTCCAATGAGCAGTTCTTC. It translates to CASSRTSGSSNEQFF.